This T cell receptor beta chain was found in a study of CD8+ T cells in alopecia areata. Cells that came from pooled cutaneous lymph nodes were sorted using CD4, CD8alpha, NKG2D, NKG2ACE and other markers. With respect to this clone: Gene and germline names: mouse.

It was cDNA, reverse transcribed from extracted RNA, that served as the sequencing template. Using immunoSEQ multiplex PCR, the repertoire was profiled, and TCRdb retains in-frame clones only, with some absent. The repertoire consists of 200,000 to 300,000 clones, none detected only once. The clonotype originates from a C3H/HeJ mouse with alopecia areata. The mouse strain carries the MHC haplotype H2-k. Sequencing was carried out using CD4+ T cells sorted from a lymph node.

CDR3 residues: CASSPGTSNTEVFF. CDR3 bases read: TGTGCCAGCAGTCCCGGGACATCTAACACA. The rearrangement links TRBV14 to TRBJ1-1; possible D gene TRBD1, 6 bases. The CDR3 end lies 4 residues beyond the end of the read and is filled in from the germline J gene. Germline V gene data show CDR1 as SGHDT and CDR2 as FRDEAV. The CDR3 contains 14 residues. The V gene lost 4 bases and the J gene lost 2 bases, with 12 bases spanning the gap.